Described below is a single T cell receptor beta chain sequence and its context. The data were taken from a study of response to subunit inactivated influenza vaccine. TCRdb reanalysed the RT-PCR reads using MiXCR and keeps one entry per CDR3 protein. The repertoire holds roughly 550,000 distinct CDR3 sequences, approximately 22% seen once, with under 3.5% in the top ten. CDR1 is DFQATT and CDR2 is SNEGSKA in the germline V gene (reference sequence). This CDR3 spans 13 amino acids. Losses at the gene ends were 7 bases for V and 6 bases for J; bases not matched to a gene: 11. The sample was also reused in another study, on T cells expressing NK-cell markers. That source reports: For TCR beta, cDNA was produced by 5'RACE template switching with UMIs. Sorted T-cell subsets CD3+CD56+NKG2C+, CD3+CD56+NKG2C- and CD3+CD56-NKG2C+ were TCR beta-sequenced. Sorting in several experiments was restricted by an anti-gamma-delta TCR antibody to alpha-beta TCR T cells.

This rearrangement joins TRBV20-1 to TRBJ1-2; TRBD1 agrees at 7 bases. The clonotype originates from a middle-aged man who received an inactivated influenza vaccine. The input for sequencing was CD4+ T cells sorted from PBMCs, taken 11 to 12 days after vaccination. The CDR3 nucleotides read TGCAGTGGTATACCCGCTGGGACAGATGGCTACACCTTC. This translates into CSGIPAGTDGYTF.